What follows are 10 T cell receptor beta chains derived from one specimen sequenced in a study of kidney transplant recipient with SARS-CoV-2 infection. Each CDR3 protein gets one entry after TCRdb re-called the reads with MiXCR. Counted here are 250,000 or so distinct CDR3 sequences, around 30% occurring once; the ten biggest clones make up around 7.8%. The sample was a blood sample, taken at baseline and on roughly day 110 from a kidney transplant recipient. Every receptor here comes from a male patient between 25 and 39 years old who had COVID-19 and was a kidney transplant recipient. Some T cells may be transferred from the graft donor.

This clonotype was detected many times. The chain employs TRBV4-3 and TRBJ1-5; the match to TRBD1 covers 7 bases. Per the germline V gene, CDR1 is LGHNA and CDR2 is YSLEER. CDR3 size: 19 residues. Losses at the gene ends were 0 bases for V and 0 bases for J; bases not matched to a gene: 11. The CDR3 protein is CASSQDLLGGAGSNQPQHF. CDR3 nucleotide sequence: TGCGCCAGCAGCCAAGATCTACTAGGGGGCGCGGGTAGCAATCAGCCCCAGCATTTT.

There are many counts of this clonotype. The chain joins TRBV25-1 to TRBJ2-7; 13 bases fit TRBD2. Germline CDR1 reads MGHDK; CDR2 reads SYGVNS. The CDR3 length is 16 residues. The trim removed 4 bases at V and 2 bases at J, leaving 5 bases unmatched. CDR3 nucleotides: TGTGCCAGCAGTGGGACTAGCGGGGGTCCTCCCTACGAGCAGTACTTC. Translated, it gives CASSGTSGGPPYEQYF.

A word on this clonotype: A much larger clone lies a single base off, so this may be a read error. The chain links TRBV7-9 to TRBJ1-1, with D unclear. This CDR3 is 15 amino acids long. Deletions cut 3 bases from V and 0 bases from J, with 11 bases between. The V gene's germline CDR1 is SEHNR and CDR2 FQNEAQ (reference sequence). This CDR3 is CASSFEQSMNTEAFF. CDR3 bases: TGTGCCAGCAGCTTCGAACAGTCCATGAACACTGAAGCTTTCTTT. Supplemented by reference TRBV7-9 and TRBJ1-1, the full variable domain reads DTGVSQNPRHKITKRGQNVTFRCDPISEHNRLYWYRQTLGQGPEFLTYFQNEAQLEKSRLLSDRFSAERPKGSFSTLEIQRTEQGDSAMYLCASSFEQSMNTEAFFGQGTRLTVV.

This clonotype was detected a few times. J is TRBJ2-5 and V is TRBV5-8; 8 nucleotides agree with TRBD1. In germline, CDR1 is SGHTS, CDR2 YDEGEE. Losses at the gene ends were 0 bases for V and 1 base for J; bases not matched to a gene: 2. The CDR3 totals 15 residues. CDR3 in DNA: TGTGCCAGCAGCTTGGGGGGGACAGGCCAAGAGACCCAGTACTTC. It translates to CASSLGGTGQETQYF.

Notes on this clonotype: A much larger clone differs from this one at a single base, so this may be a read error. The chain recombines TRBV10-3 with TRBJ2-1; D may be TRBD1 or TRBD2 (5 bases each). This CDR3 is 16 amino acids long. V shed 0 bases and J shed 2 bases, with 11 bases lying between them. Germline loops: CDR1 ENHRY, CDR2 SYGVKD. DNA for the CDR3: TGTGCCATCAGTGAGTCGGGGACCCTCCCCTACAATGAGCAGTTCTTC. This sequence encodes CAISESGTLPYNEQFF.

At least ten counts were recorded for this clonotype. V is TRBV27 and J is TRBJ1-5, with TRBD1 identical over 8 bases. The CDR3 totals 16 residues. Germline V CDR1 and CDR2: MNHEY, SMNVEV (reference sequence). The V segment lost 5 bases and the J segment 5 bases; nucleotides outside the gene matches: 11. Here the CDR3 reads CASSLTLQGGHQPQHF. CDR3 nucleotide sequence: TGTGCCAGCAGTCTTACCCTACAGGGGGGGCATCAGCCCCAGCATTTT.

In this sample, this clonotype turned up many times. CDR3 nucleotide sequence: TGTGCCAGCAGCCCTCAGGGAACTGAAGCTTTCTTT. Its protein is CASSPQGTEAFF. This chain joins TRBV14 and TRBJ1-1; D perhaps matches TRBD1 (5 bases). V gave up 4 bases and J gave up 5 bases, with 8 bases separating them. Looked up from germline, CDR1 is SGHDN and CDR2 is FVKESK. The length of the CDR3 is 12 residues.

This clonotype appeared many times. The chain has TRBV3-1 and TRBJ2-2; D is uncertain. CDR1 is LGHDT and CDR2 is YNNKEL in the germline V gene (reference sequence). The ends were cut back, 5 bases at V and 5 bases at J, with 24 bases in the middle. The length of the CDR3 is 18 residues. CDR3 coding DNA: TGTGCCAGCAGCTATCCGTGTCCCATTTCAGGCTTGACCGGGGAGCTGTTTTTT. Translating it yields CASSYPCPISGLTGELFF.

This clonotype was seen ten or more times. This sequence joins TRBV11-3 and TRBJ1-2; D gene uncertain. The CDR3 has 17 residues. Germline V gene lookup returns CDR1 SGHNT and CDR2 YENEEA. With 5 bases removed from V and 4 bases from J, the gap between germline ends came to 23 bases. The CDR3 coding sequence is TGTGCCAGCAGCATAGCATACGATCTCGGAAAGACCTATGGCTACACCTTC. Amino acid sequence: CASSIAYDLGKTYGYTF. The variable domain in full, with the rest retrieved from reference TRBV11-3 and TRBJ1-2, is EAGVVQSPRYKIIEKKQPVAFWCNPISGHNTLYWYLQNLGQGPELLIRYENEEAVDDSQLPKDRFSAERLKGVDSTLKIQPAELGDSAVYLCASSIAYDLGKTYGYTFGSGTRLTVV.

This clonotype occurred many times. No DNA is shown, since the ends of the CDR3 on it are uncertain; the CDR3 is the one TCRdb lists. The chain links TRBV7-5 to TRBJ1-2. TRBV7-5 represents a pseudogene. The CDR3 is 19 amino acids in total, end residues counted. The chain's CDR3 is CISVPETTREVGKTYGYTF.